The 18 T cell receptor beta chains below come from one sample, sequenced in a study of blood T cell repertoires in COVID-19. TCRdb's copy holds only in-frame clones and misses some; the assay was immunoSEQ multiplex PCR. The repertoire holds about 35,000 clones, with about 81% as singletons. Source material: peripheral blood. These TCRs come from a human donor in a cohort sampled during active or convalescent COVID-19. The donor label of this sample is uncertain.

The chain is built from TRBV2 and TRBJ1-2; no clear D. The CDR3 spans 12 residues. Trimming took 11 bases from V and 4 from J, leaving 14 bases between them. CDR1 is SNHLY, CDR2 FYNNEI, per germline. This CDR3 reads CAGAAIGYGYTF. In DNA form, the CDR3 reads TGTGCCGGAGCAGCTATCGGCTATGGCTACACCTTC.

This chain links TRBV3-1 (or the pseudogene TRBV3-2) with TRBJ1-4; possible D gene TRBD1, 5 bases. CDR1 LGHDT and CDR2 YNNKEL come from the germline V gene (reference sequence). This CDR3 region has 15 residues. Deletions cut 3 bases from V and 7 bases from J, with 15 bases between. CDR3 protein: CASSQRTGGGEKLFF. The CDR3 DNA follows: TGTGCCAGCAGCCAGAGGACCGGGGGAGGTGAAAAACTGTTTTTT.

The CDR3: CASRLQLNQPQHF. CDR3 bases: TGTGCCAGCAGGCTTCAGTTAAATCAGCCCCAGCATTTT. The chain has TRBV2 and TRBJ1-5; D is unclear. Between the trimmed V and J ends, which lost 6 bases and 4 bases, there was a span of 10 bases. Germline V gene sequence: CDR1 SNHLY, CDR2 FYNNEI. This CDR3 is 13 amino acids long.

The chain combines TRBV5-5 with TRBJ2-3; 7 bases are shared with TRBD2. The CDR3 loop spans 15 amino acids. The junction had 8 bases not matched to a gene; V was cut back by 2 bases and J by 5 bases. Germline V gene data show CDR1 as SGHKS and CDR2 as YYEKEE (reference sequence). The CDR3 loop is CASSLRGRAGDTQYF. CDR3 bases: TGTGCCAGCAGCTTAAGAGGGAGGGCCGGAGATACGCAGTATTTT.

This chain uses TRBV2 with TRBJ2-5, with 7 bases that match TRBD2. Germline CDR1 is SNHLY and CDR2 is FYNNEI. This CDR3 spans 13 amino acids. With V trimmed by 4 bases and J by 5 bases, 4 bases remained unmatched. The chain's CDR3 is CASSGLAGETQYF. The DNA for the CDR3 is TGTGCCAGCAGTGGACTAGCAGGGGAGACCCAGTACTTC.

This chain joins TRBV5-4 and TRBJ2-3; 8 positions agree with TRBD1. The V gene's germline CDR1 is SGHNT and CDR2 YYREEE (reference sequence). V lost 9 bases and J lost 1; bases outside the gene matches: 4. The CDR3 is made up of 13 amino acids. The CDR3 is CATRGQGTDTQYF. In nucleotides, the CDR3 is TGTGCCACTCGGGGACAGGGCACAGATACGCAGTATTTT.

The chain recombines TRBV9 with TRBJ2-7; D is perhaps TRBD1 (6 bases). V lost 3 bases to trimming and J lost 0 bases, with 13 bases between them. CDR3 length: 15 amino acids. Per germline, CDR1 SGDLS and CDR2 YYNGEE. CDR3 region: CASSATGNPSYEQYF. The CDR3 nucleotides read TGTGCCAGCAGCGCCACAGGGAACCCCTCCTACGAGCAGTACTTC.

The chain recombines TRBV9 with TRBJ1-4; D is ambiguous. The germline CDR1 and CDR2 sequences are SGDLS and YYNGEE. CDR3 length: 14 amino acids. The V end lost 4 bases, the J end lost 7 bases, and 14 bases lay between the germline ends. The CDR3 DNA reads TGTGCCAGCAGCTCAGCGGGTTCCGGTGAAAAACTGTTTTTT. Its protein product is CASSSAGSGEKLFF.

The CDR3 nucleotides are TGTGCCGGGGACAGGGAGACCGGGGAGCTGTTTTTT. It codes for CAGDRETGELFF. V and J are TRBV7-9 and TRBJ2-2; TRBD1 matches 9 bases. V gave up 11 bases and J gave up 5 bases; unmatched junction bases: 3. CDR3 length: 12 amino acids. CDR1 is SEHNR, CDR2 FQNEAQ, per germline (reference sequence).

The chain carries TRBV12-5 and TRBJ1-3, with unresolved D. The CDR3 consists of 14 residues. V shed 1 base and J shed 2 bases, with 6 bases lying between them. Germline CDR1 is LGHNT and CDR2 is FRNRAP. The CDR3 protein is CASGLGDPGNTIYF. The CDR3 DNA is TGTGCTAGTGGTTTGGGAGATCCTGGAAACACCATATATTTT.

The chain has TRBV2 and TRBJ1-3, with 8 bases fitting TRBD1. Germline lookup yields CDR1 SNHLY and CDR2 FYNNEI. V was pared by 5 bases and J by 4 bases, with 4 bases of the junction left unmatched. The CDR3 spans 14 residues. The CDR3 loop reads CASSLGQGGNTIYF. The CDR3 region has the DNA TGTGCCAGCAGTCTAGGACAGGGAGGAAACACCATATATTTT.

The rearrangement links TRBV6-2 or TRBV6-3 to TRBJ2-7; no clear D. CDR3 length: 11 amino acids. Looked up from germline, CDR1 is MNHEY and CDR2 is SVGEGT. Trimming removed 6 bases from V and 3 bases from J, with 6 bases in between. In DNA form, the CDR3 reads TGTGCCAGCAGCCCATACTACGAGCAGTACTTC. This sequence encodes CASSPYYEQYF.

V gene TRBV19 combines with J gene TRBJ2-7; a possible D gene is TRBD2 (7 bases). CDR3 length: 12 amino acids. V lost 4 bases and J 6 bases, leaving 10 bases between the germline ends. The V gene's germline CDR1 is LNHDA and CDR2 SQIVND (reference sequence). Here the CDR3 reads CASSKGGSEQYF. Here the CDR3 DNA reads TGTGCCAGTAGTAAGGGGGGGTCCGAGCAGTACTTC. Supplemented by reference TRBV19 and TRBJ2-7, the full variable domain reads DGGITQSPKYLFRKEGQNVTLSCEQNLNHDAMYWYRQDPGQGLRLIYYSQIVNDFQKGDIAEGYSVSREKKESFPLTVTSAQKNPTAFYLCASSKGGSEQYFGPGTRLTVT.

The chain has TRBV6-1 and TRBJ2-1, with D hard to call. The V gene lost 3 bases and the J gene lost 11 bases, with 8 bases spanning the gap. This CDR3 is built from 11 residues. Germline CDR1 is MNHNS and CDR2 is SASEGT. CDR3 sequence reads: CASSDVLQQFF. The CDR3 region has the DNA TGTGCCAGCAGTGATGTCCTTCAGCAGTTCTTC.

For the CDR3, the DNA is TGTGCCAGCAGCTTAGGAGCAGGGCGGGAGACCCAGTACTTC. Its translation: CASSLGAGRETQYF. The chain uses TRBV11-3 and TRBJ2-5; maybe TRBD1 (5 bases). The germline CDR1 and CDR2 sequences are SGHNT and YENEEA. V lost 1 base and J 5 bases, leaving 11 bases between the germline ends. The CDR3 covers 14 residues.

CDR3 protein: CASSMDNPNTGELFF. The CDR3 DNA sequence: TGCGCCAGCAGCATGGACAATCCGAACACCGGGGAGCTGTTTTTT. This chain connects TRBV5-1 to TRBJ2-2; possibly TRBD1 for D (5 bases). Germline CDR1 and CDR2: SGHRS and YFSETQ. V was shortened by 4 bases and J by 0 bases, with 10 bases between the two germline ends. This CDR3 is built from 15 residues.

The sample holds one count of this clone. The rearrangement links TRBV7-6 to TRBJ2-2; 9 bases fit TRBD1. CDR3 size: 16 residues. Per the germline V gene, CDR1 is SGHVS and CDR2 is FNYEAQ. V trimming: 1 base; J trimming: 5 bases; junction bases outside the gene matches: 5. Here the CDR3 reads CASSLVPDRGTGELFF. CDR3 coding DNA: TGTGCCAGCAGCTTAGTCCCGGACAGGGGTACCGGGGAGCTGTTTTTT.

The V call is TRBV18, the J call TRBJ2-1; 13 bases map to TRBD2. Germline lookup yields CDR1 KGHSH and CDR2 LQKENI. After removal of 6 bases from V and 5 bases from J, the junction contained 4 bases not matched to a gene. CDR3 length: 15 residues. In nucleotides, the CDR3 is TGTGCCAGCTCCCTCGGACTAGCGGGGGACAATGAGCAGTTCTTC. Translating gives CASSLGLAGDNEQFF.